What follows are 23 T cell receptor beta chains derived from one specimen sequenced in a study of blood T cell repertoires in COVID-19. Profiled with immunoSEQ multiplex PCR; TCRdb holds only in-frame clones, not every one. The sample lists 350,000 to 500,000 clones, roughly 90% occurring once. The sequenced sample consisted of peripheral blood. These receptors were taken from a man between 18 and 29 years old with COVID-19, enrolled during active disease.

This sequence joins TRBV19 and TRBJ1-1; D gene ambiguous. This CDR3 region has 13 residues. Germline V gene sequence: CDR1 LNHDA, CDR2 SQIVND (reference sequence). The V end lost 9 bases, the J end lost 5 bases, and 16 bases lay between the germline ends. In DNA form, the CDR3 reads TGTGCCAGCGAAGAGTCCTGGGAGACTGAAGCTTTCTTT. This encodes CASEESWETEAFF. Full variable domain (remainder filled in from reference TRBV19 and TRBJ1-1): DGGITQSPKYLFRKEGQNVTLSCEQNLNHDAMYWYRQDPGQGLRLIYYSQIVNDFQKGDIAEGYSVSREKKESFPLTVTSAQKNPTAFYLCASEESWETEAFFGQGTRLTVV.

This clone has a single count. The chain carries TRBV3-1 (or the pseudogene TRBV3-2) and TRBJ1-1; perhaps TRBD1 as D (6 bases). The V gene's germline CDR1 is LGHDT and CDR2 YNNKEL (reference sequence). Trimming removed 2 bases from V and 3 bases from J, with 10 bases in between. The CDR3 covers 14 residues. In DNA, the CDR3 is TGTGCCAGCAGCCAATTGGGGGCGGACACTGAAGCTTTCTTT. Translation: CASSQLGADTEAFF.

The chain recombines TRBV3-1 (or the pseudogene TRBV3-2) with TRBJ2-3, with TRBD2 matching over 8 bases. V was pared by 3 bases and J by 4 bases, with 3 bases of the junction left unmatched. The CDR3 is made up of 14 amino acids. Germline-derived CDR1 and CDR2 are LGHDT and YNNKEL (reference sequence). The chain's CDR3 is CASSHRGGADTQYF. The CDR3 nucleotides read TGTGCCAGCAGCCATCGGGGGGGGGCAGATACGCAGTATTTT.

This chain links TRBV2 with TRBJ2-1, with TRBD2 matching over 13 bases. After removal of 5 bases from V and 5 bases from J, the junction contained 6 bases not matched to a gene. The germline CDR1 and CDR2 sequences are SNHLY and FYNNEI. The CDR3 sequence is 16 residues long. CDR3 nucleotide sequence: TGTGCCAGCAGTTCCTACGGACTAGCGGGGGACAATGAGCAGTTCTTC. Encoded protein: CASSSYGLAGDNEQFF.

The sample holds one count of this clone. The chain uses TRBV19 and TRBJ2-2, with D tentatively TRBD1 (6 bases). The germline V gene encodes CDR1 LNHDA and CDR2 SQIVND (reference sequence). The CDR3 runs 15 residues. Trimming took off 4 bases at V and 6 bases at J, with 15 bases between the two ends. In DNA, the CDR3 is TGTGCCAGTAGTACGTTACAGGGTCCCCCCGGGGAGCTGTTTTTT. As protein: CASSTLQGPPGELFF.

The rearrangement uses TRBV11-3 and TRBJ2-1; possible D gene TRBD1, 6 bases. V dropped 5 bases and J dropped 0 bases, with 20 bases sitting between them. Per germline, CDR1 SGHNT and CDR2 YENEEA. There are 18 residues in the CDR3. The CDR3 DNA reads TGTGCCAGCAGCCCAGGGGTATGGGGCATAAGCTCCTACAATGAGCAGTTCTTC. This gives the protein CASSPGVWGISSYNEQFF.

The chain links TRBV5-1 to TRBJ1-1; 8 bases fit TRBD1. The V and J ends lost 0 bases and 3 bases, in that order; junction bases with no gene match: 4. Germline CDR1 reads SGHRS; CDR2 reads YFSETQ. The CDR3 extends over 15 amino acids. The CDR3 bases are TGCGCCAGCAGCTTGGCCCCGACAGGGGACACTGAAGCTTTCTTT. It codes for CASSLAPTGDTEAFF.

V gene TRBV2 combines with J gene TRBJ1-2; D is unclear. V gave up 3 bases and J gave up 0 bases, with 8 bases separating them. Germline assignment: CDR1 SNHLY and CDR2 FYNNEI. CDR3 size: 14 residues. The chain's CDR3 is CASSERPSNYGYTF. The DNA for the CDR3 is TGTGCCAGCAGTGAGAGGCCCTCTAACTATGGCTACACCTTC.

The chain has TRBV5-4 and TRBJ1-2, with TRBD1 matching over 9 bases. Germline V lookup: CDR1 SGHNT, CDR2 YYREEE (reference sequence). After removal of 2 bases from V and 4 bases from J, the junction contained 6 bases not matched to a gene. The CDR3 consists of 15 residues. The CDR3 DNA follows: TGTGCCAGCAGCTTCTACCGGGACAGGGTCTATGGCTACACCTTC. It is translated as CASSFYRDRVYGYTF.

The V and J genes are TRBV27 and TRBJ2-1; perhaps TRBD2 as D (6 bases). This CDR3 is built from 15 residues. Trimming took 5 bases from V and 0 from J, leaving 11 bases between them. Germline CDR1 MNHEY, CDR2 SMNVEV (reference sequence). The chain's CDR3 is CASSKGLFSYNEQFF. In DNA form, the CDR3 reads TGTGCCAGCAGTAAGGGACTTTTCTCCTACAATGAGCAGTTCTTC.

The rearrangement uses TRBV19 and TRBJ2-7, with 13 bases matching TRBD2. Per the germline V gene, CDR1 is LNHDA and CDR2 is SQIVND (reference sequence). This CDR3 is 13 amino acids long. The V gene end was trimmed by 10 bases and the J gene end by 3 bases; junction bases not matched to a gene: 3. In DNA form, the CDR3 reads TGTGCCACTCGGACTAGCGGGAGCTACGAGCAGTACTTC. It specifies CATRTSGSYEQYF.

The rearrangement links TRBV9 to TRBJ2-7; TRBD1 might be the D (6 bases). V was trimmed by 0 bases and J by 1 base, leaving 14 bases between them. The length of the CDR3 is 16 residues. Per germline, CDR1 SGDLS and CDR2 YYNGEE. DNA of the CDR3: TGTGCCAGCAGCGTAGGATACGGACAGTTTTCCTACGAGCAGTACTTC. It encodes CASSVGYGQFSYEQYF. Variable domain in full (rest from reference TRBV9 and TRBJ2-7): DSGVTQTPKHLITATGQRVTLRCSPRSGDLSVYWYQQSLDQGLQFLIQYYNGEERAKGNILERFSAQQFPDLHSELNLSSLELGDSALYFCASSVGYGQFSYEQYFGPGTRLTVT.

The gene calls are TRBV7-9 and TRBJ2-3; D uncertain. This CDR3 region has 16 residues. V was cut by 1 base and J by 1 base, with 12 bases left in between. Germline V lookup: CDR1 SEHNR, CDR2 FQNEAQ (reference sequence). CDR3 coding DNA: TGTGCCAGCAGCTTAGATAATCTGGCGGGCACAGATACGCAGTATTTT. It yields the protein CASSLDNLAGTDTQYF.

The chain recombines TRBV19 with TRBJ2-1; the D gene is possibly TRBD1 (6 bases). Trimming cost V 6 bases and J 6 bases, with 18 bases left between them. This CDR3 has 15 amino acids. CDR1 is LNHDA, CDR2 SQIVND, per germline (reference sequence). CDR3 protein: CASRVGGRGINEQFF. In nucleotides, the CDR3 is TGTGCCAGTAGGGTAGGTGGCAGGGGTATCAATGAGCAGTTCTTC.

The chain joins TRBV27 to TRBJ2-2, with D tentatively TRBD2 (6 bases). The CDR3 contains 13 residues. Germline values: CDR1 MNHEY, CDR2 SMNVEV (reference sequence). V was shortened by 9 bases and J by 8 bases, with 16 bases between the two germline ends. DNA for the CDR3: TGTGCCAGAATGGGACTTGGGGCGGGGGAGCTGTTTTTT. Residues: CARMGLGAGELFF.

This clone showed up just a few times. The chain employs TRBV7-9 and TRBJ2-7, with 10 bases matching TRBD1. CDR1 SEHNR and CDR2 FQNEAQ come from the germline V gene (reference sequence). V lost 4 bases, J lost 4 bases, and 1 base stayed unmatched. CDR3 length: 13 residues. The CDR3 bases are TGTGCCAGCAGCTGGGACAGGGGATACGAGCAGTACTTC. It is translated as CASSWDRGYEQYF.

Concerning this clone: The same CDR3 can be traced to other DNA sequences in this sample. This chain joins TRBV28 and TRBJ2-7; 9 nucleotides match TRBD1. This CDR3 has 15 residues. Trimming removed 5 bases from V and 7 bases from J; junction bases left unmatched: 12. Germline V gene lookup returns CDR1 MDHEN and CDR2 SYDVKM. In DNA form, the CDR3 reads TGTGCCAGCAGTACTCCGGGACAGGGCCTATATGAGCAGTACTTC. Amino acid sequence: CASSTPGQGLYEQYF.

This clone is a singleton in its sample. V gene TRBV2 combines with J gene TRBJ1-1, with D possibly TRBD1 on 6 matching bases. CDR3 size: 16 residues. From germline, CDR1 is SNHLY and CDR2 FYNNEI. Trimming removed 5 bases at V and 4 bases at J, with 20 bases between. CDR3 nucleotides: TGTGCCAGCAGTACCATTGGAACAGGGCCGGGCACTGAAGCTTTCTTT. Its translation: CASSTIGTGPGTEAFF.

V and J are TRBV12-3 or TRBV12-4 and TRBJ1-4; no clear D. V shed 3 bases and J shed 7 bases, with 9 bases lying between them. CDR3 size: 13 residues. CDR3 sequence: CASSLEAGEKLFF. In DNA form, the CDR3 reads TGTGCCAGCAGTTTGGAGGCAGGTGAAAAACTGTTTTTT.

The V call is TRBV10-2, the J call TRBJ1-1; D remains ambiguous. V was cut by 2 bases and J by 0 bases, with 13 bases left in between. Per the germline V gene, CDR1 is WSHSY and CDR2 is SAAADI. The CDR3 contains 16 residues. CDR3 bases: TGCGCCAGCAGTGAGCCTCACAGCTCCATGAACACTGAAGCTTTCTTT. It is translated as CASSEPHSSMNTEAFF.

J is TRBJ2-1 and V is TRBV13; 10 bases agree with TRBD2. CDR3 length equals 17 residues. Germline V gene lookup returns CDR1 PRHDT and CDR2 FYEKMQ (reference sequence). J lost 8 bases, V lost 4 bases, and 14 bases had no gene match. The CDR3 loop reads CASSSPPEAGGSYEQFF. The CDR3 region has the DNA TGTGCCAGCAGCTCACCCCCGGAAGCGGGAGGGTCATATGAGCAGTTCTTC.

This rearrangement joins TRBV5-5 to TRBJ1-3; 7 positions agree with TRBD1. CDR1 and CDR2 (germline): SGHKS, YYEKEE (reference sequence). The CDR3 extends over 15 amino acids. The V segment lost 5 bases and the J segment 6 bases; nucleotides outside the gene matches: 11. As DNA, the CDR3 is TGTGCCAGCAGGATAGGGCAGGGGGAATCAAACACCATATATTTT. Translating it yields CASRIGQGESNTIYF.

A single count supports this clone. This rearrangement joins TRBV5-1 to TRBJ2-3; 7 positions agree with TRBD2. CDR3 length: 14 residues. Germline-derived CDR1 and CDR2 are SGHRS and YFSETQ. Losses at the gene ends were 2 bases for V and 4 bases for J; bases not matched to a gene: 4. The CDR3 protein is CASSFGLVSDTQYF. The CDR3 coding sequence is TGCGCCAGCAGCTTTGGACTAGTCTCAGATACGCAGTATTTT.